What follows describes a single TCR beta chain. The antigen remains undetermined. Trimming removed 2 bases from V and 5 bases from J; junction bases left unmatched: 4. There are 14 residues in the CDR3. Looked up from germline, CDR1 is SQVTM and CDR2 is ANQGSEA. The data were taken from a study of T cells in localized non-small cell lung cancer. The study's findings and limits: The greatest T cell clonality was found in uninvolved adjacent lung (higher than in tumor). Heterogeneity is still possible, as just one tumor region was sequenced. Turning up in adjacent lung were a median around 58 of the top 100 tumor clones.

Repertoires were generated with immunoSEQ multiplex PCR, while TCRdb's copy carries only in-frame clones and drops some. The data show roughly 2,600 clones, 29% seen once. This receptor was obtained from a woman aged 40-75 years with stage III lung adenocarcinoma. The source was lung tumor tissue, collected before any cancer treatment. V usage is TRBV29-1 and J usage is TRBJ2-1, with TRBD2 identical over 9 bases. CDR3 sequence: CSVESLAGNNEQFF. As DNA, the CDR3 is TGCAGCGTTGAAAGTCTAGCGGGGAACAATGAGCAGTTCTTC.